The rows below give T cell receptor beta chains drawn from one sample of a study of a mutant IDH1 vaccine in newly diagnosed glioma. The data were produced by immunoSEQ multiplex PCR, yet TCRdb's version contains in-frame clones alone and is incomplete. Of around 100,000 clones in the sample, around 80% are singletons; the top ten hold 4.5% to 5.5%. Sequences were derived from PBMCs, sampled from a glioma patient treated with radiotherapy, temozolomide or both. The receptors were sampled from a man aged 35-49 years with glioma. Some clones in this sample may be carry-over from other donors' samples. The CDR3 runs from the conserved cysteine through the conserved F or W. D genes are given only for firm matches. Rows may omit the clone size; those that give it use once, few, many or a size class.

TRBV14	NA	NA	TRBJ1-6	CASSQGSGGSPLHF	TGTGCCAGCAGCCAAGGATCCGGAGGTTCACCCCTCCACTTT
TRBV2	once	NA	TRBJ1-4	CASSLGRNNEKLFF	TGTGCCAGCAGCCTAGGACGGAATAATGAAAAACTGTTTTTT
TRBV2	NA	NA	TRBJ2-5	CASSGLGDETQYF	TGTGCCAGCAGTGGGCTGGGGGATGAGACCCAGTACTTC
TRBV5-1	NA	NA	TRBJ1-6	CASSLGQGEGSPLHF	TGCGCCAGCAGCTTGGGGCAGGGAGAAGGTTCACCCCTCCACTTT
TRBV30	NA	NA	TRBJ1-2	CAWRLGSGYTF	TGTGCCTGGAGATTGGGGAGCGGCTACACCTTC
TRBV29-1	NA	NA	TRBJ1-2	CSVEGFPYGYTF	TGCAGCGTTGAGGGGTTCCCCTATGGCTACACCTTC
TRBV6-5	once	NA	TRBJ1-6	CASSLQGGNSPLHF	TGTGCCAGCAGCCTCCAGGGTGGTAATTCACCCCTCCACTTT
TRBV7-2	NA	NA	TRBJ1-6	CASSLAPRGRSPLHF	TGTGCCAGCAGCTTAGCCCCCAGGGGACGCTCACCCCTCCACTTT
TRBV27	NA	TRBD1	TRBJ1-1	CASSLYVSGQEAFF	TGTGCCAGCAGTTTATATGTCTCGGGACAGGAAGCTTTCTTT
TRBV5-4	NA	TRBD1	TRBJ2-5	CASSIQGAAETQYF	TGTGCCAGCAGCATACAGGGGGCGGCAGAGACCCAGTACTTC
TRBV7-9	once	NA	TRBJ1-2	CASMLGEGYYGYTF	TGTGCCAGCATGTTAGGGGAGGGGTACTATGGCTACACCTTC
TRBV5-1	NA	TRBD1	TRBJ1-2	CASSPGDRANYGYTF	TGCGCCAGCAGCCCAGGGGACAGAGCTAACTATGGCTACACCTTC
TRBV30	NA	NA	TRBJ1-5	CAWSTAGQGDQPQHF	TGTGCCTGGAGTACGGCCGGGCAGGGTGATCAGCCCCAGCATTTT
TRBV4-1	NA	TRBD2	TRBJ2-5	CASSPAGGGETQYF	TGCGCCAGCAGCCCAGCGGGGGGAGGAGAGACCCAGTACTTC
TRBV5-6	NA	TRBD1	TRBJ1-3	CASSRQGNGNTIYF	TGTGCCAGCAGCCGACAGGGAAACGGAAACACCATATATTTT
TRBV6-5	NA	NA	TRBJ1-1	CASSYSQRGTEAFF	TGTGCCAGCAGTTACAGCCAACGGGGCACTGAAGCTTTCTTT
TRBV4-1	NA	TRBD1	TRBJ1-5	CASSQGQGAGQPQHF	TGCGCCAGCAGCCAAGGACAGGGGGCTGGTCAGCCCCAGCATTTT
TRBV2	NA	NA	TRBJ2-1	CASRGGAIYEQFF	TGTGCCAGCCGTGGGGGGGCAATCTATGAGCAGTTCTTC
TRBV7-6	NA	TRBD1	TRBJ2-7	CASSLTGEVREQYF	TGTGCCAGCAGCTTGACAGGGGAGGTGCGCGAGCAGTACTTC
TRBV2	NA	NA	TRBJ1-3	CASSVVGGNTIYF	TGTGCCAGCAGTGTGGTAGGGGGAAACACCATATATTTT
TRBV4-1	NA	NA	TRBJ1-4	CASSQVDEEKLFF	TGCGCCAGCAGCCAAGTGGACGAGGAAAAACTGTTTTTT
TRBV11-2	NA	NA	TRBJ2-7	CASSLVRQNYEQYF	TGTGCCAGCAGCTTAGTCCGGCAGAACTACGAGCAGTACTTC
TRBV5-6	NA	NA	TRBJ1-1	CASSTGRPSAEAFF	TGTGCCAGCAGCACCGGACGTCCGAGCGCTGAAGCTTTCTTT
TRBV5-1	once	NA	TRBJ2-7	CASSYDYEQYF	TGCGCCAGCAGCTACGACTACGAGCAGTACTTC
TRBV27	NA	NA	TRBJ1-6	CASSLGSYNSPLHF	TGTGCCAGCAGTTTAGGCTCCTATAATTCACCCCTCCACTTT
TRBV11-2	NA	NA	TRBJ1-1	CASSPTPIPPGTEAFF	TGTGCCAGCAGCCCAACCCCAATCCCGCCCGGGACTGAAGCTTTCTTT
TRBV6-6	NA	TRBD1	TRBJ2-2	CASSYSTGGSSGELFF	TGTGCCAGCAGTTACTCGACAGGGGGTTCGTCCGGGGAGCTGTTTTTT
TRBV2	NA	TRBD1	TRBJ1-4	CASSGQGNEKLFF	TGTGCCAGCAGTGGACAGGGGAATGAAAAACTGTTTTTT
TRBV2	NA	NA	TRBJ1-2	CASSGRPDAGYTF	TGTGCCAGCAGTGGACGACCGGACGCTGGCTACACCTTC
TRBV1	NA	NA	TRBJ2-7	CTSRPSGGASYEQYF	TGCACCAGCAGGCCTAGCGGGGGGGCCTCCTACGAGCAGTACTTC
TRBV9	NA	NA	TRBJ2-7	CASSPTSTRYEQYF	TGTGCCAGCAGCCCCACGTCTACTAGGTACGAGCAGTACTTC
TRBV30	NA	NA	TRBJ1-2	CAWFGGAPKINYGYTF	TGTGCCTGGTTTGGGGGGGCACCGAAGATTAACTATGGCTACACCTTC
TRBV15	NA	NA	TRBJ2-3	CATSRDKGRATDTQYF	TGTGCCACCAGCAGAGATAAGGGCAGGGCCACAGATACGCAGTATTTT
TRBV6-6	few	TRBD2	TRBJ2-7	CASSSSSGGGSYEQYF	TGTGCCAGCAGTTCCTCCAGCGGGGGGGGAAGCTACGAGCAGTACTTC
TRBV7-9	NA	NA	TRBJ2-7	CASSLVGNEQYF	TGTGCCAGCAGCTTAGTCGGCAACGAGCAGTACTTC
TRBV10-3	NA	TRBD1	TRBJ2-7	CAISERGQGTSNEQYF	TGTGCCATCAGTGAAAGGGGACAGGGAACGTCCAACGAGCAGTACTTC